This T cell receptor beta chain was sequenced for a study of vaccination and CD4 T cells after COVID-19. Study as a whole: Participants were administered two doses of either the BNT162b2 or the mRNA-1273 vaccine. Study-level findings and limits: Spike mono-reactivity applied to 304 of 307 vaccine-specific clones detected in convalescent patients.

The Oncomine TCR Beta short-read assay generated sequence data from the DNA of cultured CD4+ T cells. One entry per CDR3 protein, called by TCRdb with MiXCR from the PCR reads. The sample contains about 6,900 distinct CDR3 sequences, over 20% of which appear only once. The V gene's germline CDR1 is MNHEY and CDR2 SVGAGI. V was cut by 4 bases and J by 8 bases, with 9 bases left in between. This CDR3 has 13 amino acids. Treatment in this sample: roughly 10-day PBMC culture with coronavirus spike peptide pools or control peptides (ViraFEST assay). Those CD4+ T cells from the unexposed donor predate the COVID-19 pandemic (2011-2018). Once cultured approximately nine days, CD4+ T cells underwent isolation by negative selection. Remarks on this clonotype: No antigen is known for it.

This sequence originates from a human donor in good health. The rearrangement links TRBV6-5 to TRBJ1-6; D uncertain. The source material was CD4+ T cells from blood, cultured in vitro. Here the CDR3 DNA reads TGTGCCAGCAGTTCCGATACTTATTCACCCCTCCACTTT. Residues: CASSSDTYSPLHF.